The entry that follows covers one T cell receptor beta chain sequence. This clone was observed once. Its antigen remains undetermined. No quality values exist for individual bases; no much larger clone is one base distant. TCR CDR3 regions were amplified from genomic DNA by multiplex PCR using the deep immunoSEQ assay. Extracted genomic DNA from each cell subset was distributed evenly across all wells of several immunoSEQ 96-well plates, and each plate was treated as a replicate. Each replicate PCR for sorted subsets received around 0.2 ug genomic DNA, equal to about 30,000 T cell genomes. Purified libraries were quantified with a Qubit 3.0 fluorometer, sized on a Bioanalyzer 2100, and re-quantified with the KAPA Library Quantification kit. A separate single-read 150-cycle Illumina NextSeq 550 flow cell was used to sequence each immunoSEQ 96-well plate. In the source study's methods: Because the immunoSEQ output included only junctional sequences and no quality scores, the filtering could not be the same as the filtering used for full-length reads. To assign V/J genes and CDR3, sequences were annotated against IMGT germline references using PyIR, a Python wrapper for IgBLAST v1.9. Reads were filtered out if the reads had weak V/J assignments (E-value above 1e-6), no CDR3, stop codons, out-of-frame junctions, or ambiguous translated residues. A V3J clonotype was defined by an identical inferred V gene, J gene, and CDR3 amino acid sequence. The percentage overlap between two repertoires was calculated by dividing the number of shared unique clonotypes by the size of the smaller repertoire. Repertoire richness was assessed with RTK rarefaction, the Chao1 estimator, and Recon v2.1 estimates of unobserved clonotypes. For all TCRbeta clonotypes obtained by the gDNA method from a few donors, generation probabilities were computed with OLGA. The source is immuneACCESS, and TCRdb retained only in-frame sequences with V and J called. Part of the clones is not carried over; for the studies checked, unresolved V genes explain less than half of this, and the remainder is unexplained. V and J calls and clone size are as listed in that table; D and trimming were resolved from the DNA. The sample yields about 680,000 clones; around 73% were counted once. The ten largest clones represent about 1.8% of the sample.

The donors were healthy, HIV-negative adults with no recently reported acute infections or vaccinations. Every donor was a Caucasian adult residing in Nashville, Tennessee, USA. Magnetic negative selection was used to enrich CD4+ T cells, after which naive cells were positively selected on CD45RA and the negative fraction became the memory subset. Blood was obtained by leukapheresis, after which PBMCs were separated by Ficoll-Histopaque density gradient centrifugation and cryopreserved in liquid nitrogen vapor phase. Analytical flow cytometry was used to check the purity and quantity of every magnetically sorted T cell population. Each sorted fraction had its genomic DNA isolated and then quantified by UV absorbance on a Nanodrop 2000c. These data are taken from a study of shared clonotypes between healthy human individuals (dated by TCRdb to about 2020). General notes on the study: The cohort comprised a couple of women and a few men aged 18 to 49 years. To estimate repertoire size and how much clonotype sharing occurs between individuals, the study deeply sequenced the blood TCR repertoires of five or six healthy adults. To increase sequencing depth and limit assay-specific biases, different laboratories used diverse techniques to prepare libraries and sequence TCR repertoires. For each donor, CD4 naive and CD4 memory were each run on three plates, CD8 naive on two plates, and CD8 memory on one plate. Between about 0.94 and 8.9 billion PBMCs per donor were obtained by leukapheresis.

Beyond this particular receptor, the publication reports: Because the study included only a small number of donors, the genetic and exposure-history diversity represented was limited. Sampling was restricted to blood, and TCR repertoires in tissue are likely to differ from TCR repertoires in blood. Naive subsets generally had larger estimated clonotype richness than memory subsets. Compared with non-shared clonotypes, the clonotypes found in all four sorted-subset donors had higher generation probabilities. Around 5% of naive CD4, 3% to 3.5% of naive CD8, about 2.1% of memory CD4, and about 0.4% of memory CD8 clonotypes were shared across several donors. Incomplete sequencing was indicated by rarefaction of sorted-subset datasets, despite the large sequencing depth. Based on pairwise subsampling, the degree of clonotype sharing among donors was expected to be affected by sequencing depth.

Specimen: memory CD4+ T cells sorted from blood. The sample's cell subset or site, from its label and the paper: CD45RA-negative fraction. This clonotype was obtained from a woman between 25 and 40 years old in good health.

The nucleotide sequence is given as TGCGCCAGCAGCACCACACGGGGGGGAGGCCTCCAAGAGACCCAGTACTTC. The resulting protein is CASSTTRGGGLQETQYF. This chain joins TRBV5-1 to TRBJ2-5, and 8 bases in between align with TRBD2. V ends up 4 bases short and J 1 base short, with an unmatched junction base count of 12. The CDR3, cysteine through phenylalanine, is 17 amino acids long. The CDR3 DNA has 51 bases and is translated from base 1. The germline V gene encodes CDR1 SGHRS and CDR2 YFSETQ.